This record looks at one TCR beta chain sequence and its context. Its antigen target is currently unknown. No base-level quality is on record; no much larger clone is a single base apart. TCRdb records Illumina HiSeq 2500 as the sequencer. TCR beta libraries were prepared by quantitative 5'-RACE with molecular barcodes. The study's processing was this. A new computational method based on a probabilistic model of VDJ rearrangement was used to identify disease-linked TCR variants. The public reads were quality trimmed at Q25 with fastp and then assembled into clones with MiXCR by TCRdb, keeping productive beta chains. Duplicate CDR3 protein sequences are folded into a single record with the most common DNA and genes. It is TCRdb's table, rather than the study itself, that gives the V and J calls and clone size. In all, the sample holds approximately 100,000 distinct CDR3 sequences, and about 8% of those were seen once. The ten largest account for 9.9% of the sample.

The CDR3 holds 18 amino acids from the cysteine to the phenylalanine. Only CDR3 DNA is held: 54 bases, read in frame from base 1. V and J lose 10 bases and 0 bases, and a span of 22 bases separates them. The germline V gene (reference sequence) supplies CDR1 LGHDT and CDR2 YNNKEL. The data were taken from a study of CD8 T cells in ankylosing spondylitis (TCRdb year 2017). Study-level background: To find TCR variants linked to disease, the study profiled T cell receptor beta repertoires in ankylosing spondylitis patients and healthy donors. The full study cohort was made up of about two dozen ankylosing spondylitis patients and approximately 100 healthy donors. Peripheral blood was sampled, and synovial fluid was also collected from ankylosing spondylitis patients.

Study-level results and caveats: The disease-linked clones were reported to be significantly enriched in matched synovial fluid samples from ankylosing spondylitis patients. Some motif variants had previously been reported in the synovial fluid and blood of reactive arthritis patients, which suggests shared mechanisms of disease initiation. The disease-linked clones showed a CD8+ phenotype and occurred at relatively low frequencies in peripheral blood. A TCR beta motif made up of several highly homologous amino acid variants appeared to be characteristic of blood from ankylosing spondylitis patients.

This clonotype was sampled from a male donor with ankylosing spondylitis or in good health (not recorded which). In this chain, TRBV3-1 is recombined with TRBJ1-6, with the D gene not confidently named. Specimen: blood, either unsorted or a sorted T cell fraction (not recorded which). CDR3 sequence: CATTLTWKASSYNSPLHF. Read as DNA, the sequence is TGTGCCACCACCCTCACCTGGAAGGCGAGCTCCTATAATTCACCCCTCCACTTT.